This record covers a single TCR beta chain. The sample comes from a study of blood T cell repertoires in COVID-19. This CDR3 is 13 amino acids long. Trimming took 2 bases from V and 7 from J; bases not matched to a gene: 4. Germline V lookup: CDR1 MDHEN, CDR2 SYDVKM. Clones were sequenced by immunoSEQ multiplex PCR, and TCRdb holds only the in-frame ones, with some missing. The sample shows about 440,000 clones, around nine tenths of them seen only once. Material: PBMCs or T cells enriched from blood (not recorded which). The chain has TRBV28 and TRBJ1-1; 7 bases fit TRBD1. The sequence came from a woman younger than 30 with acute COVID-19. CDR3 sequence (DNA): TGTGCCAGCAGTTTAACAGGGGAAGGTGAAGCTTTCTTT. It translates to CASSLTGEGEAFF.